Below are 4 T cell receptor beta chains sequenced from a single sample in a study of regulatory and conventional T cells in RAG deficiency. Some clones are missing from TCRdb's copy, which holds only in-frame ones; the method was immunoSEQ multiplex PCR. The sample lists 2,000 to 3,000 clones; around 80% were seen once. Conventional CD4+ T cells were sorted from blood as CD25-low CD127-high cells. Sequencing was performed on CD4+ effector T cells sorted from blood. All receptors come from a human donor with RAG deficiency presenting as severe combined immunodeficiency.

As for this clone: An end of the junction differs from the germline gene, which may be a read error. The V gene is TRBV28, the J gene TRBJ2-7; no clear D. The CDR3 consists of 12 residues. CDR1 and CDR2 (germline): MDHEN, SYDVKM. CDR3 DNA sequence: TGTGCCAACAGTTCCCTACATTACGAGCAGTACTTC. Translating gives CANSSLHYEQYF.

The chain is built from TRBV4-2 and TRBJ2-5; 9 bases map to TRBD1. After removal of 1 base from V and 4 bases from J, the junction contained 7 bases not matched to a gene. This CDR3 contains 16 residues. CDR1 and CDR2 from the germline V gene are LGHNA and YNFKEQ. The CDR3 protein is CASSQVDRGGRETQYF. The CDR3 DNA is TGTGCCAGCAGCCAAGTGGACAGGGGAGGGCGAGAGACCCAGTACTTC.

This rearrangement joins TRBV29-1 to TRBJ2-7; perhaps TRBD1 as D (5 bases). The V end was cut by 4 bases, the J end by 6 bases, with 19 bases between. Germline-derived CDR1 and CDR2 are SQVTM and ANQGSEA. The CDR3 covers 14 residues. This chain's CDR3 is CSVGWNKGVGEQYF. The CDR3 DNA sequence: TGCAGCGTTGGTTGGAACAAAGGGGTGGGCGAGCAGTACTTC.

The chain joins TRBV19 to TRBJ1-2; D is perhaps TRBD1 (6 bases). Germline V gene sequence: CDR1 LNHDA, CDR2 SQIVND (reference sequence). This CDR3 comprises 14 residues. Trimming took 5 bases from V and 8 from J, leaving 18 bases between them. The CDR3 DNA is TGTGCCAGTAGTCCCCAAGGCAGGGGTGGCGGCTACACCTTC. Translating it yields CASSPQGRGGGYTF.